This T cell receptor (beta chain) was sequenced in a study of blood T cell repertoires in COVID-19. Study in general: Donors in the United States, Italy and Spain gave samples during acute or convalescent COVID-19. In each case, the material was cDNA or gDNA derived from T cells, B-cell-depleted T cells, or PBMCs.

Under the authors' procedure: Reference gene primer amplification gave nucleated cell count estimates. The data were produced by immunoSEQ multiplex PCR, yet TCRdb's version contains in-frame clones alone and is incomplete. V and J calls and clone size are copied from that table; D and trimming were computed from the DNA. The sample has about 380,000 clones, 85% seen once; the top ten hold roughly 3.4%. The germline V gene has CDR1 MNHEY and CDR2 SMNVEV (reference sequence). Trimming took 5 bases from V and 4 from J, leaving 11 bases between them. This CDR3 contains 13 residues. The sequence was obtained from a woman under 30 with acute or convalescent COVID-19. The sequenced material came from peripheral blood. The chain has TRBV27 and TRBJ1-2, with D possibly being TRBD1 (5 bases). CDR3 nucleotide sequence: TGTGCCAGCAGTCCAGGGTTTGGCTATGGCTACACCTTC. Protein sequence: CASSPGFGYGYTF.